The rows below give T cell receptor beta chains drawn from one sample of a study of T cells in Graves' hyperthyroidism and ophthalmopathy. Each CDR3 protein is one row after TCRdb ran MiXCR on the multiplex PCR reads. This table holds approximately 610,000 distinct CDR3 sequences, 14% to 15% found once. Sequenced: blood. The receptors were gathered from a woman between 40 and 55 years old with Graves' ophthalmopathy. CDR3s include the opening cysteine and the closing phenylalanine or tryptophan. Fields, in order: J gene, D gene, V gene, clone size, CDR3 DNA, CDR3 protein. The D gene is left open where the match is weak. Not all rows give a size; the values are once, few, many and, for expanded clones, a class.

J: TRBJ1-1; D: -; V: TRBV12-3/TRBV12-4; size: -; DNA: TGTGCCAGCAGTCGGTCGGACACTGAAGCTTTCTTT; CDR3: CASSRSDTEAFF
J: TRBJ2-5; D: -; V: TRBV5-1; size: many; DNA: TGCGCCAGCAGCTTCCAGGGTTACCAAGAGACCCAGTACTTC; CDR3: CASSFQGYQETQYF
J: TRBJ1-1; D: -; V: TRBV2; size: many; DNA: TGTGCCAGCAGTGAGGTTACGAACACTGAAGCTTTCTTT; CDR3: CASSEVTNTEAFF
J: TRBJ1-1; D: TRBD1; V: TRBV10-3; size: -; DNA: TGTGCCATCAGTGGGACAGGGGGGGAACAAATGAACACTGAAGCTTTCTTT; CDR3: CAISGTGGEQMNTEAFF
J: TRBJ2-5; D: -; V: TRBV28; size: many; DNA: TGTGCCAGCAGTCAGGGGAATCGAGAGACCCAGTACTTC; CDR3: CASSQGNRETQYF
J: TRBJ1-2; D: TRBD1; V: TRBV20-1; size: many; DNA: TGCAGTGCTAGAGTCGCTCGGGACAGAAACTATGGCTACACCTTC; CDR3: CSARVARDRNYGYTF
J: TRBJ1-2; D: -; V: TRBV7-3; size: -; DNA: TGTGCCAGCAGCTCAGGGTTGGCTGGCTATGGCTACACCTTC; CDR3: CASSSGLAGYGYTF
J: TRBJ2-3; D: -; V: TRBV20-1; size: -; DNA: TGCAGTGCAGAGGCCCAGCAGTCCACAGATACGCAGTATTTT; CDR3: CSAEAQQSTDTQYF
J: TRBJ1-2; D: TRBD1; V: TRBV15; size: many; DNA: TGTGCCACCAGCAGCCCCGGGACAGCGCTGGGATATAGCTACACCTTC; CDR3: CATSSPGTALGYSYTF
J: TRBJ2-5; D: -; V: TRBV24-1; size: many; DNA: TGTGCCACCGACAGTCAAGGGGTGGAGACCCAGTACTTC; CDR3: CATDSQGVETQYF
J: TRBJ1-2; D: TRBD1; V: TRBV20-1; size: many; DNA: TGCAGTGTTCTGGGACAGGGGCTTTCATATGGCTACACCTTC; CDR3: CSVLGQGLSYGYTF
J: TRBJ1-3; D: -; V: TRBV6-1; size: many; DNA: TGTGCCAGCAGTGAGCCCTTTGGTGGAAACACCATATATTTT; CDR3: CASSEPFGGNTIYF
J: TRBJ2-2; D: -; V: TRBV6-2/TRBV6-3; size: many; DNA: TGTGCCAGCAGCCATTCCGGGGAGCTGTTTTTT; CDR3: CASSHSGELFF
J: TRBJ2-7; D: TRBD2; V: TRBV10-3; size: many; DNA: TGTGCCATCAGTGGACTAGCGGCCTACGAGCAGTACTTC; CDR3: CAISGLAAYEQYF
J: TRBJ2-2; D: TRBD2; V: TRBV29-1; size: many; DNA: TGCAGCGTTGAAGACCCGACTAGCGGGAGGGCGGTCGGGGAGCTGTTTTTT; CDR3: CSVEDPTSGRAVGELFF
J: TRBJ1-1; D: TRBD1; V: TRBV3-1; size: many; DNA: TGTGCCAGCAGCCCTCTCTCCCAGGGGGCTGGGGCTTTCTTT; CDR3: CASSPLSQGAGAFF
J: TRBJ2-7; D: TRBD1; V: TRBV6-1; size: -; DNA: TGTGCCAGCCGCCTAAATCCCGGGACAGGGACCTACGAGCAGTACTTC; CDR3: CASRLNPGTGTYEQYF
J: TRBJ1-6; D: -; V: TRBV27; size: few; DNA: TGTGCCAGCAGTTTCGGGGGTCTCGATAATTCACCCCTCCACTTT; CDR3: CASSFGGLDNSPLHF